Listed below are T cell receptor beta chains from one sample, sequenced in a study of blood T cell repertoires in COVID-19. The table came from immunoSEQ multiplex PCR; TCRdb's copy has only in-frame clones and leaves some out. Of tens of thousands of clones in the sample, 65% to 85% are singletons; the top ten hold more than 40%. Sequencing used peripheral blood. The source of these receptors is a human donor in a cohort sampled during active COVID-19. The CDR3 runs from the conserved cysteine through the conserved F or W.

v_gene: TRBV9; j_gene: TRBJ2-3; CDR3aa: CASSVGKLPDTQYF
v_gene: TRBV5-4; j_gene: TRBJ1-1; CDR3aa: CASSPKNRGLYTEAFF
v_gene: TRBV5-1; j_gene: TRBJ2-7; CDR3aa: CASSPETGGASNEQYF
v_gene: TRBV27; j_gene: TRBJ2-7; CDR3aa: CASSWGTNTYEQYF
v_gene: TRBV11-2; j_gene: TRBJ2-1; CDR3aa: CASSSGTAPLVNEQFF
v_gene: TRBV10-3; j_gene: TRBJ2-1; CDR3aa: CAISESQGRGEQFF
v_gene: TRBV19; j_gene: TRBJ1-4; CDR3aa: CASSRQGIEKLFF
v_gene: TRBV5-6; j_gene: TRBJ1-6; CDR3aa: CASSLGRVGSPLHF
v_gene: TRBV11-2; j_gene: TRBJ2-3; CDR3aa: CASSSGTDTQYF
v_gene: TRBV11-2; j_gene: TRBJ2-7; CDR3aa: CASSSWGHKSSYEQYF
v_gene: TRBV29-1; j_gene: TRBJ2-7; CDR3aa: CSVEVEHNYEQYF
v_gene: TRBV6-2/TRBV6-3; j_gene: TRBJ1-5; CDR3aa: CASSYSRGKANQPQHF
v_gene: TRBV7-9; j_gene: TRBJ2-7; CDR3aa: CASSLARTGGVYEQYF
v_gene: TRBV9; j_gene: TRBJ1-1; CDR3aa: CASSFLGQNTEAFF
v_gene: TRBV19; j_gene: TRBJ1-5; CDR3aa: CASSMSGGPQPQHF
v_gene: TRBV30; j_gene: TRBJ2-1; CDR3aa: CAWSVLGNNEQFF
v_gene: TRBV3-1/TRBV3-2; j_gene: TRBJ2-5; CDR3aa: CASSQDRGTLETQYF
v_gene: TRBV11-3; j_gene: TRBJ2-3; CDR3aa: CASSFARGLAGGAGTDTQYF
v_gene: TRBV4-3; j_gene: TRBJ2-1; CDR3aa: CASSQDRGWGDEQFF
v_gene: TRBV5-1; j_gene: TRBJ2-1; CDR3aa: CASSPGTGVNNEQFF
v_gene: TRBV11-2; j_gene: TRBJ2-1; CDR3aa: CASSFSGGHYNEQFF
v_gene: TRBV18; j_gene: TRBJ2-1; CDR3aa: CASSPPGQGETEQFF
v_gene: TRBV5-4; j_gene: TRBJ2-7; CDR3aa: CASSFQGESYEQYF
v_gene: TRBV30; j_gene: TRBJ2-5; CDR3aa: CAWRVAASGPRTQYF
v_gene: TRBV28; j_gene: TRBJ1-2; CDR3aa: CASSFTRPRGSGYTF
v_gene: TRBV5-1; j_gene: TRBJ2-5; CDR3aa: CASSPRPDGGQETQYF
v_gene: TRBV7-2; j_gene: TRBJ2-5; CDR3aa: CASSWGTGGKETQYF
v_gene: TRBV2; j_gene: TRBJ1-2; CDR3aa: CASSGNGGAGGYTF
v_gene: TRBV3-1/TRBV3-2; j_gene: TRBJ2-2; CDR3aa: CASSQVSRAGPRELFF
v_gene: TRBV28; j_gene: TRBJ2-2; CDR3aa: CASSVSHTGELFF
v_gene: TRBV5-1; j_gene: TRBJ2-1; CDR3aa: CASSLAWRGPEQFF
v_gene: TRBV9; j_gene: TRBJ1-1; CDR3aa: CASSPDREGAEAFF
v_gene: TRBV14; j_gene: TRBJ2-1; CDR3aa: CASSQAPRGNNEQFF
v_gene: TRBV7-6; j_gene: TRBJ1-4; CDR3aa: CASSSQGQANEKLFF
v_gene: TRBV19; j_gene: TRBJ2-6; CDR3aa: CASARLQGAGANVLTF
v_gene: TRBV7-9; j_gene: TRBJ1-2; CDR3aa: CASSLQRQGSRGYTF
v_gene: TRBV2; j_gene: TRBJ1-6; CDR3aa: CASSTPRGGNSPLHF
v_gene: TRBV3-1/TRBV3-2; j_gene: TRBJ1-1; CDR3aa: CASSQRDRGTEAFF
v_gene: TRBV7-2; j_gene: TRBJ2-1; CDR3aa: CASSLYGGEQFF
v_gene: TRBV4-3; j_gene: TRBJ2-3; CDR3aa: CASSPAGGAGDTQYF
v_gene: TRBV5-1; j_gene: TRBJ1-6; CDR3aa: CASSPGGQGYSPLHF
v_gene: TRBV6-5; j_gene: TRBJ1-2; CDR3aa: CASTPGLSHGYTF
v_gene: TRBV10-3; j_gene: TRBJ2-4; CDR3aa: CAIRKEVRGAGPLAKNIQYF
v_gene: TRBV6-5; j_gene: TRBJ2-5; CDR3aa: CASSYTGQGATQYF
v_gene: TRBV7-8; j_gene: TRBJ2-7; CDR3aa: CASSLGTGAYEQYF
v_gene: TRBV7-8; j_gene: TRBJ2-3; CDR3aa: CASSWGLAGVTDTQYF
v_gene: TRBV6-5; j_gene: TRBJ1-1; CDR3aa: CASRGGGGNTEAFF
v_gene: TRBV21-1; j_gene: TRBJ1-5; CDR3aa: CARTWTGRVGNQPQHF
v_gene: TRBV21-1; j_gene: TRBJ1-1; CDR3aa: CASSSFQSQSNGVNTEAFF
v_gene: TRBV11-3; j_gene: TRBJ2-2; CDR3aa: CASSLEGASTGELFF
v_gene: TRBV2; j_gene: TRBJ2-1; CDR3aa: CASSERGNLYNEQFF